The T cell receptor (beta chain) under discussion was sequenced for a study of cytomegalovirus exposure and HLA in healthy donors. Study findings and constraints: Altogether, some 170 TCR beta chains were recorded as cytomegalovirus-associated. Later analysis placed DRB1 highest and HLA-C lowest in TCR association rates, which differed by HLA locus. More clonal expansion characterized HLA-associated TCR beta chains than equally common others in a later analysis. As a later analysis revealed, most CMV-associated TCR beta chains appeared HLA-restricted.

This PCR relied on a set of 60 Vbeta primers and 13 Jbeta primers. The protocol was immunoSEQ multiplex PCR, while the TCRdb copy is restricted to in-frame clones and leaves out a portion. Of approximately 150,000 clones listed, approximately 80% are singletons. Trimming shortened V by 4 bases and J by 3 bases, and 9 bases separated the two germline ends. Germline loops: CDR1 MNHNS, CDR2 SASEGT. CDR3 length equals 13 residues. Remarks on this clone: The antigen remains undetermined.

This chain joins TRBV6-1 and TRBJ1-1, with unresolved D. The source of this sequence is a woman under 30 in good health and CMV-seropositive. The sequenced sample consisted of PBMCs. The CDR3 loop is CASSGQAYTEAFF. The CDR3 DNA is TGTGCCAGCAGTGGGCAGGCCTACACTGAAGCTTTCTTT.